A single T cell receptor (beta chain) is shown here with its context. Its antigen is not yet known. An end of the junction does not agree with germline; a read error may underlie this. The record originates from a study of shared clonotypes between healthy human individuals (dated by TCRdb to 2018 to 2021). Notes on the research overall: The cohort comprised two women and a few men aged 18 to 49 years. For each donor, CD4 naive and CD4 memory were each given three plates, CD8 naive was given two plates, and CD8 memory was given one plate. To estimate repertoire size and how much clonotypes are shared between individuals, the study performed deep sequencing of blood TCR repertoires from about five healthy adults. Different laboratories and diverse techniques were used to prepare libraries and sequence TCR repertoires, to increase sequencing depth and limit assay-specific biases. Per donor, leukapheresis produced somewhere between about 0.9 and 9 billion PBMCs. Paper-wide results and their limitations: Pairwise subsampling led to the expectation that sequencing depth would affect the degree of clonotype sharing among donors. Estimated clonotype richness was generally larger for naive than for memory subsets. Compared with non-shared clonotypes, the clonotypes found in all four sorted-subset donors had higher generation probabilities. Because the study included only a small number of donors, the genetic and exposure-history diversity represented was limited. Rarefaction of sorted-subset datasets indicated incomplete sequencing despite the large sequencing depth. About 4.5% of naive CD4, around 4% of naive CD8, about 2.1% of memory CD4, and about 0.4% of memory CD8 clonotypes were shared across a few donors. Sampling was restricted to blood, and TCR repertoires in tissue are likely to differ from TCR repertoires in blood.

TCR CDR3 regions were amplified from genomic DNA by multiplex PCR using the deep immunoSEQ assay. Extracted genomic DNA from each cell subset was distributed evenly across all wells of several immunoSEQ 96-well plates, and each plate was treated as a replicate. For sorted subsets, approximately 190 ng genomic DNA, equal to about 30,000 T cell genomes, was loaded into each replicate PCR. The purified libraries were quantified using a Qubit 3.0 fluorometer, sized with a Bioanalyzer 2100, and then quantified again using the KAPA Library Quantification kit. Every immunoSEQ 96-well plate was sequenced on a separate single-read 150-cycle Illumina NextSeq 550 flow cell. The study's processing was this. Because the immunoSEQ output held only junctional sequences and lacked quality scores, the filtering could not match the filtering applied to full-length reads. Sequences were annotated with PyIR, a Python wrapper for IgBLAST v1.9, and V/J genes and CDR3 were assigned using IMGT germline references. Reads were removed for weak V/J assignments (E-value above 1e-6), missing CDR3, stop codons, out-of-frame junctions, or ambiguous translated residues. V3J clonotypes were defined by identical inferred V gene, J gene, and CDR3 amino acid sequence. Percentage overlap between repertoires was calculated by dividing the number of shared unique clonotypes by the size of the smaller repertoire. Repertoire richness was assessed with RTK rarefaction, the Chao1 estimator, and Recon v2.1 estimates of unobserved clonotypes. For all TCRbeta clonotypes obtained by the gDNA method from several donors, generation probabilities were computed with OLGA. This is the immuneACCESS table as TCRdb keeps it, with only in-frame sequences that have V and J called. A part of the clones is gone; compared with another copy, unresolved V genes explain less than half, and the rest is unexplained. That table supplies the V and J calls and clone size; D and trimming were determined from the DNA. The sample contains about 2.3 million clones, more than 80% of them found a single time. About 0.39% of the sample lies in the top ten.

Donors were healthy HIV-negative adults with no recently reported acute infections or vaccinations. Only Caucasian adults living in Nashville, Tennessee, USA were represented among the donors. CD4+ T cells were enriched by magnetic negative selection, after which naive cells were positively selected on CD45RA and the negative fraction was taken as the memory subset. Blood was collected by leukapheresis, and PBMCs were isolated by Ficoll-Histopaque density gradient centrifugation and then cryopreserved in liquid nitrogen vapor phase. Analytical flow cytometry was used to check the purity and quantity of each magnetically sorted T cell population. Genomic DNA was isolated from every sorted fraction and measured by UV absorbance on a Nanodrop 2000c. The CDR1 and CDR2 encoded by the germline V gene are MDHEN and SYDVKM. The CDR3, cysteine through phenylalanine, is 14 amino acids long. The entry retains the CDR3 DNA only, 42 bases that are in frame from base 1.

The chain couples TRBV28 to TRBJ2-1; the D gene remains uncertain. The sequence derives from a man younger than 35 in good health. Some clones in this sample may be carry-over from other donors' samples. Sequenced sample: naive CD4+ T cells from PBMCs. The sample's cell subset or site label, in plain terms: CD45RA+ positively selected. The CDR3 protein sequence reads: CASRRGRSYDEQFF. The sequenced DNA: TGTGCCAGCAGGCGTGGGCGCTCCTACGATGAGCAGTTCTTC.